A selection of T cell receptor beta chains follows, all from one sample in a study of cytomegalovirus exposure and HLA in healthy donors. Profiling relied on immunoSEQ multiplex PCR, and the TCRdb table lists in-frame clones only, not all of them. This sample carries about 190,000 clones, about 81% of them seen once, and the ten largest clones take 2.1%. Sequenced input: PBMCs. These receptors all stem from a woman aged 18-29 years in good health and CMV-seropositive. Both conserved end residues are part of each CDR3. Fields, in order: D gene, V gene, CDR3 protein. A D gene is named only where the DNA matches it firmly.

D: TRBD1
V: TRBV6-5
CDR3: CASSLDRRYTGELFF

D: TRBD2
V: TRBV5-4
CDR3: CASSSGLAGDQETQYF

D: .
V: TRBV5-6
CDR3: CASSLRENQPQHF

D: .
V: TRBV4-1
CDR3: CASSQTGSINSPLHF

D: TRBD2
V: TRBV20-1
CDR3: CSAGLVDQYF

D: TRBD1
V: TRBV7-9
CDR3: CASSPTTGVHTGELFF

D: .
V: TRBV19
CDR3: CASKRERREPQHF

D: TRBD2
V: TRBV30
CDR3: CAWSPWGGGDYNEQFF

D: .
V: TRBV5-4
CDR3: CASSWGSRVRNEQFF

D: .
V: TRBV18
CDR3: CASSDGAPSSGNTIYF

D: TRBD1
V: TRBV11-2
CDR3: CASSLGQGGYGYTF

D: .
V: TRBV5-5
CDR3: CASSPQQGWYYGYTF

D: .
V: TRBV18
CDR3: CASSPPLGLAKNIQYF

D: TRBD1
V: TRBV7-9
CDR3: CASSARQGSSYEQYF

D: TRBD1
V: TRBV11-2
CDR3: CASSRDRPSEQFF

D: .
V: TRBV28
CDR3: CASRDRNNSPLHF

D: TRBD1
V: TRBV7-8
CDR3: CASNTPQGANEQFF

D: .
V: TRBV7-2
CDR3: CASSLFVSGEYEQYF

D: TRBD2
V: TRBV6-4
CDR3: CASSDGTSGGTDTQYF

D: .
V: TRBV7-2
CDR3: CASSLVADTQYF

D: TRBD1
V: TRBV6-1
CDR3: CASSARGYSYEQYF

D: TRBD1
V: TRBV7-8
CDR3: CASSLGTGNNEQFF

D: TRBD1
V: TRBV4-3
CDR3: CASSLTGVGNTIYF

D: TRBD1
V: TRBV10-1
CDR3: CASSERWTGGTYEQYF

D: .
V: TRBV7-9
CDR3: CASSLIYRANTGELFF

D: TRBD1
V: TRBV2
CDR3: CASRGKGQHSGNTIYF

D: .
V: TRBV15
CDR3: CATSRWGGTNTEAFF